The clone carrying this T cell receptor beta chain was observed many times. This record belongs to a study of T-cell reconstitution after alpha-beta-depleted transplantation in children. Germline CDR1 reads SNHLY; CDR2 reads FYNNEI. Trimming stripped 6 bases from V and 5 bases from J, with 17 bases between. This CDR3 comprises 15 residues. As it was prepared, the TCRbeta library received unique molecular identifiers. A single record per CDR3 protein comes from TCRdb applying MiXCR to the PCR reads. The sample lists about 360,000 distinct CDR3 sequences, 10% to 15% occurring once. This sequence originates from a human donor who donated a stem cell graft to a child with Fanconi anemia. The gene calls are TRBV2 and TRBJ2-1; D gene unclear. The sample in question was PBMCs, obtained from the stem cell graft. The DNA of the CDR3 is TGTGCCAGCAGCTCGCAACCCCACGCAGACAATGAGCAGTTCTTC. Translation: CASSSQPHADNEQFF.